This TCR beta chain was captured by sequencing in a study of cytomegalovirus exposure and HLA in healthy donors. The CDR3 runs to 15 residues. The germline V gene has CDR1 MNHEY and CDR2 SMNVEV (reference sequence). V gave up 5 bases and J gave up 3 bases, with 17 bases separating them. Regarding this clone: Antigen: not known.

Amplification used 60 Vbeta primers and 13 Jbeta primers. The table came from immunoSEQ multiplex PCR; TCRdb's copy has only in-frame clones and leaves some out. This table has around 150,000 clones, approximately 80% appearing once. Notes on the study in general: In vitro checks showed that a few CMV-associated chains really do target CMV antigens.

The specimen sequenced was PBMCs. This TCR was sampled from a man aged 50 to 59 in good health and CMV-seropositive. V and J are TRBV27 and TRBJ2-7; D ambiguous. Here the CDR3 reads CASSPPTSVHYEQYF. The CDR3 DNA reads as TGTGCCAGCAGTCCCCCAACGTCGGTTCACTACGAGCAGTACTTC.